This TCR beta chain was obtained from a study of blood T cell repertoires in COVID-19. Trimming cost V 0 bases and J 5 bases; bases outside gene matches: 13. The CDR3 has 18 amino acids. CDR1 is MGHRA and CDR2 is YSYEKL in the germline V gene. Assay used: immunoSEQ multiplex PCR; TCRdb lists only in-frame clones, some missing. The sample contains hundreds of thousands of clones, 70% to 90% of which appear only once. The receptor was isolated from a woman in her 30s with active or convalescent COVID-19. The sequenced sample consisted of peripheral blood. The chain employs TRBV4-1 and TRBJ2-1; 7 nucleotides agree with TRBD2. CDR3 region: CASSQDLSEIAGHNEQFF. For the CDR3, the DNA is TGCGCCAGCAGCCAAGATCTTTCTGAAATAGCGGGCCACAATGAGCAGTTCTTC.